This TCR beta chain was identified in a study of T-cell reconstitution after alpha-beta-depleted transplantation in children (dated by TCRdb to between 2015 and 2016). Notes on the research overall: Using TCR repertoire profiling, the study quantitatively followed how T-cell immune reconstitution unfolded in children after TCRalphabeta/CD19-depleted allogeneic hematopoietic cell transplantation.

A note on this clonotype: Its cognate antigen has yet to be identified. The sample holds no much larger clone one base away, and base qualities are not on file.

The CDR3 runs 16 amino acids, cysteine and phenylalanine included. CDR3 DNA only is kept here, 48 bases in frame from base 1. The germline V gene sets CDR1 to MNHEY and CDR2 to SVGAGI. V loses 5 bases, J loses 4 bases, and the germline ends lie 17 bases apart. Library construction relied on PCR. The reads were generated on an Illumina HiSeq 2500. Molecular barcoding was employed in the preparation of TCR libraries, with unique molecular identifiers being used to normalize TCRbeta repertoire quantification. The raw public reads went through TCRdb reprocessing: fastp at Q25, MiXCR clone calling, in-frame beta chains kept. CDR3 protein sequences are deduplicated, and each keeps its most common genes and DNA. The sample profile shows 250,000 to 300,000 distinct CDR3 sequences; approximately 9.6% of them were found once. The ten largest clones represent around a tenth of the sample.

This clonotype was sampled from a human donor who donated a stem cell graft to a child with SCID. The chain employs TRBV6-5 and TRBJ2-2, with a tentative D gene TRBD2 over 5 matching bases. The input for sequencing was PBMCs from the stem cell graft donor, taken from the stem cell graft. The CDR3 protein is CASSHTPGMSTGELFF. The DNA sequence follows: TGTGCCAGCAGTCATACTCCGGGGATGAGCACCGGGGAGCTGTTTTTT.